The T cell receptor (beta chain) under discussion was sequenced for a study of response to subunit inactivated influenza vaccine. Broader study findings: That few new T cells are recruited by each seasonal influenza vaccination was the authors' suggestion.

TCRdb reprocessed the RT-PCR reads via MiXCR and lists one record per CDR3 protein. The data contain about 650,000 distinct CDR3 sequences, around 14% of them seen just once; the ten biggest clones take up approximately 10%. This CDR3 is built from 15 residues. CDR1 SGHVS and CDR2 FQNEAQ come from the germline V gene. Trimming removed 1 base from V and 9 bases from J; junction bases left unmatched: 6. In its sample, this clonotype was seen a few times. Its specificity is not known. The sequencing here drew on PBMCs from blood, taken 12 days after vaccination. The chain joins TRBV7-8 to TRBJ1-6, with 7 bases aligning to TRBD1. The source of this sequence is a man aged 50 to 59 who received an inactivated influenza vaccine. This chain's CDR3 is CASSLDTGAVSPLHF. The DNA for the CDR3 is TGTGCCAGCAGCTTAGATACAGGGGCGGTTTCACCCCTCCACTTT.